This T cell receptor (beta chain) was observed in a study of CXCR3-negative and CXCR3-positive naive CD8 T cells. Study observations and caveats: Each naive subset displayed comparably high diversity, whereas memory CD8+ cells displayed much lower diversity. Naive cells that were CXCR3-negative or CXCR3-positive used TRBV-TRBJ genes alike, while memory cells diverged. Cryopreserved PBMCs had partly decreased CXCR3 expression; fresh PBMCs were used in most assays.

Researchers prepared the TRB cDNA libraries using 5' RACE with UMI labels. From the 5' RACE reads, TCRdb lists one entry per CDR3 protein and no DNA. Recorded for this sample: tens of thousands of distinct CDR3 sequences. Germline V lookup: CDR1 SQVTM, CDR2 ANQGSEA. CDR3 size: 16 residues. Points on this clonotype: Its antigen is undetermined.

Triplicates of over 250,000 cells were sorted from each CD8+ T cell subset. This receptor was taken from a human donor in good health. Some clones in this sample may be carry-over from other donors' samples. This rearrangement joins TRBV29-1 to TRBJ2-1; TCRdb indicates TRBD1, and absent DNA this call remains unverified. The sample consisted of memory CD8+ T cells from blood. This CDR3 reads CSVGDRVPYLNNEQFF.